This TCR beta chain was identified during a study of T cell responses to AZD1222 COVID-19 vaccine. V was pared by 3 bases and J by 4 bases, with 12 bases between. In germline, CDR1 is MNHNS, CDR2 SASEGT. This CDR3 spans 14 amino acids. Assay: immunoSEQ multiplex PCR; the TCRdb copy retains only in-frame clones and omits some. The data show some 140,000 clones, more than 85% seen once. The sequence was collected from an adult in good health. Material: peripheral blood, obtained on day 0 of AZD1222 vaccination. The rearrangement links TRBV6-1 to TRBJ1-1; D unresolved. The CDR3 loop reads CASSDGGIGTEAFF. The CDR3 bases are TGTGCCAGCAGTGACGGTGGCATTGGCACTGAAGCTTTCTTT.